This T cell receptor beta chain was documented in a study of shared clonotypes between healthy human individuals. CD45RA+ naive and CD45RA-negative memory subsets were separated from CD4+ cells. CDR3 length: 14 amino acids. The V gene's germline CDR1 is SEHNR and CDR2 FQNEAQ (reference sequence). V lost 2 bases and J 0 bases, leaving 8 bases between the germline ends. Deep-level settings were used for running the assay. Genomic DNA per cell subset filled all wells of several immunoSEQ plates. The assay was immunoSEQ multiplex PCR, and TCRdb's table has in-frame clones only and misses some. The sample includes 1.6 million or so clones, approximately 98.5% of them seen just once.

The sequenced sample was naive CD4+ T cells sorted from blood. Subset noted: CD45RA+ positively selected. The rearrangement links TRBV7-9 to TRBJ2-7; D is perhaps TRBD1 (5 bases). This sequence originates from a man aged 25-45 years in good health. The CDR3, as DNA: TGTGCCAGCAGCTTAAGACAGAACTCCTACGAGCAGTACTTC. Encoded protein: CASSLRQNSYEQYF.